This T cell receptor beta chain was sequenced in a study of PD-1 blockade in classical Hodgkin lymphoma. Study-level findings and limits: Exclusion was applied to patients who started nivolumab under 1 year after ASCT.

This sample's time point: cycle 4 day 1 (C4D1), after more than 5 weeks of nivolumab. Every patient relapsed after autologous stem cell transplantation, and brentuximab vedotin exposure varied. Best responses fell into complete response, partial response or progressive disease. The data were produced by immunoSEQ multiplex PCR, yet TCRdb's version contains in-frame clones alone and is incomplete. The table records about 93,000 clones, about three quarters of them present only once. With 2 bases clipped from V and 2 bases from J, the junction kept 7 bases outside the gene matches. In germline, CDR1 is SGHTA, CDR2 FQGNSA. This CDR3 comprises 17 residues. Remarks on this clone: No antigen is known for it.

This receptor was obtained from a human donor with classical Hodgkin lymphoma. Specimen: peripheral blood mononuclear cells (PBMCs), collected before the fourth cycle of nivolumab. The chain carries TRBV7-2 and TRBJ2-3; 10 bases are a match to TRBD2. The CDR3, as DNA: TGTGCCAGCAGCTTAAGAGCGGGAGGGCCTCCCACAGATACGCAGTATTTT. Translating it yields CASSLRAGGPPTDTQYF.